This T cell receptor (beta chain) was identified in a study of low-dose radiotherapy and immunotherapy resistance in tumors. This clonotype came up many times. Time point: before trial treatment. Primers targeting TRAV and TRBV primed first-strand cDNA, covering alpha and beta chains. The TCRs were subjected to amplification over approximately 20 PCR cycles employing a constant-region primer in conjunction with a V-primer adapter. TCRdb processed the reads anew with MiXCR; each CDR3 protein has one entry. The sample contains fewer than 90,000 distinct CDR3 sequences, around 30% of which appear only once. From germline, CDR1 is LNHDA and CDR2 SQIVND (reference sequence). CDR3 length: 13 residues. Trimming took off 8 bases at V and 0 bases at J, with 8 bases between the two ends.

The rearrangement links TRBV19 to TRBJ1-3; D remains unclear. The sequenced sample was PBMCs, obtained before treatment. This receptor was obtained from a female donor with ovarian cancer. The CDR3 region is CASFTYSGNTIYF. The CDR3 DNA reads TGTGCCAGTTTTACCTACTCTGGAAACACCATATATTTT.